Presented here are 29 T cell receptor beta chains from one specimen sequenced in a study of T cell responses to AZD1222 COVID-19 vaccine. Method: immunoSEQ multiplex PCR; TCRdb's copy keeps in-frame clones and lacks some. The table shows about 140,000 clones, with 80% to 95% occurring only once. The material was peripheral blood, obtained on day 0 of AZD1222 vaccination. These receptors came from an adult in good health.

The J gene is TRBJ1-5, the V gene TRBV5-6; no definite D call. CDR3 size: 14 residues. Deletions cut 0 bases from V and 3 bases from J, with 7 bases between. Looked up from germline, CDR1 is SGHDT and CDR2 is YYEEEE. CDR3 in amino acids: CASSLGADNQPQHF. The CDR3 coding sequence is TGTGCCAGCAGCTTGGGGGCAGACAATCAGCCCCAGCATTTT.

The gene calls are TRBV28 and TRBJ1-5; TRBD1 aligns across 7 bases. The CDR3 extends over 16 amino acids. V trimming: 5 bases; J trimming: 0 bases; junction bases outside the gene matches: 7. Germline CDR1 reads MDHEN; CDR2 reads SYDVKM. The CDR3 is CASSLSTGVSNQPQHF. CDR3 sequence (DNA): TGTGCCAGCAGTCTATCAACAGGGGTTAGCAATCAGCCCCAGCATTTT.

The V gene is TRBV2, the J gene TRBJ2-1, with 7 bases fitting TRBD2. Losses at the gene ends were 3 bases for V and 8 bases for J; bases not matched to a gene: 7. Germline V lookup: CDR1 SNHLY, CDR2 FYNNEI. This CDR3 has 14 amino acids. In DNA, the CDR3 is TGTGCCAGCAGTGATACTAGCGCGGGGTATGAGCAGTTCTTC. Residues: CASSDTSAGYEQFF.

V gene TRBV13 combines with J gene TRBJ2-4; the D gene is possibly TRBD2 (7 bases). The length of the CDR3 is 16 residues. Per the germline V gene, CDR1 is PRHDT and CDR2 is FYEKMQ (reference sequence). With 5 bases removed from V and 0 bases from J, the gap between germline ends came to 14 bases. Here the CDR3 DNA reads TGTGCCAGCAGCCCTCCCGGGGGGCGAGCCAAAAACATTCAGTACTTC. As protein: CASSPPGGRAKNIQYF.

The V call is TRBV5-1, the J call TRBJ1-6; the match to TRBD1 covers 9 bases. V lost 3 bases and J lost 10; bases outside the gene matches: 8. CDR1 is SGHRS and CDR2 is YFSETQ in the germline V gene. The CDR3 is made up of 15 amino acids. The CDR3 protein is CASSSRDRAGSPLHF. In DNA, the CDR3 is TGCGCCAGCAGCTCCAGGGACAGGGCGGGCTCACCCCTCCACTTT.

V is TRBV6-2 or TRBV6-3 and J is TRBJ2-2, with 8 bases fitting TRBD2. V dropped 4 bases and J dropped 1; count of bases not matched to a gene: 5. This CDR3 region has 16 residues. CDR1 and CDR2 (germline): MNHEY, SVGEGT. Here the CDR3 DNA reads TGTGCCAGCAGTTGGACTAGCAGGGGGAACACCGGGGAGCTGTTTTTT. Protein: CASSWTSRGNTGELFF.

The chain uses TRBV27 and TRBJ2-1, with 7 bases fitting TRBD2. The CDR3 is 16 amino acids. CDR1 is MNHEY, CDR2 SMNVEV, per germline (reference sequence). The V segment lost 5 bases and the J segment 5 bases; nucleotides outside the gene matches: 12. The DNA of the CDR3 is TGTGCCAGCAGTGATTGGGGGACTACACAAAACAATGAGCAGTTCTTC. Translation: CASSDWGTTQNNEQFF.

This chain connects TRBV7-9 to TRBJ1-1; D is possibly TRBD1 (5 bases). The CDR3 is 13 amino acids. Per germline, CDR1 SEHNR and CDR2 FQNEAQ (reference sequence). V was cut by 1 base and J by 4 bases, with 7 bases left in between. CDR3 sequence: CASSLGGGTEAFF. The CDR3 bases are TGTGCCAGCAGCTTAGGCGGGGGCACTGAAGCTTTCTTT.

The J gene is TRBJ1-1, the V gene TRBV28, with D perhaps TRBD1 (5 bases). Germline-derived CDR1 and CDR2 are MDHEN and SYDVKM. The V end was cut by 1 base, the J end by 1 base, with 13 bases between. This CDR3 contains 16 residues. CDR3 amino acids: CASSLLRTGRNTEAFF. The CDR3 DNA sequence: TGTGCCAGCAGTTTATTACGCACAGGCCGGAACACTGAAGCTTTCTTT.

The chain carries TRBV6-1 and TRBJ1-5, with 10 bases matching TRBD1. The CDR3 extends over 19 amino acids. V shed 3 bases, J shed 2 bases, and the junction held 13 bases outside the gene matches. CDR1 is MNHNS and CDR2 is SASEGT in the germline V gene. The CDR3: CASSDLRQGAILGNQPQHF. CDR3 in DNA: TGTGCCAGCAGTGACCTAAGACAGGGGGCAATCCTTGGCAATCAGCCCCAGCATTTT.

This sequence joins TRBV6-5 and TRBJ2-7; 8 bases match TRBD2. The germline V gene has CDR1 MNHEY and CDR2 SVGAGI. The V and J ends lost 6 bases and 4 bases, in that order; junction bases with no gene match: 11. The CDR3 is made up of 15 amino acids. CDR3 in amino acids: CASSVPGLETYEQYF. CDR3 sequence (DNA): TGTGCCAGCAGCGTTCCGGGACTAGAGACTTACGAGCAGTACTTC.

V and J are TRBV6-5 and TRBJ2-3; D remains ambiguous. This CDR3 region has 14 residues. CDR1 MNHEY and CDR2 SVGAGI come from the germline V gene. The V and J ends lost 7 bases and 1 base respectively, with 12 bases between them. The CDR3, as DNA: TGTGCCAGCAAACTTCACTCTGGCACAGATACGCAGTATTTT. Protein product: CASKLHSGTDTQYF.

V gene TRBV12-3 or TRBV12-4 combines with J gene TRBJ1-2; 7 nucleotides match TRBD1. Germline trimming cut 3 bases from V and 3 bases from J; bases unmatched to any gene: 1. There are 13 residues in the CDR3. CDR3 sequence (DNA): TGTGCCAGCAGTTTCACAGGGGACTATGGCTACACCTTC. Protein: CASSFTGDYGYTF.

The chain uses TRBV18 and TRBJ1-1, with D uncertain. This CDR3 is 15 amino acids long. V gave up 0 bases and J gave up 10 bases, with 18 bases separating them. Germline values: CDR1 KGHSH, CDR2 LQKENI. CDR3 residues: CASSPPVYTPTGAFF. The CDR3, as DNA: TGTGCCAGCTCACCACCGGTGTATACCCCGACGGGAGCTTTCTTT. Full variable domain (rest looked up from reference TRBV18 and TRBJ1-1): NAGVMQNPRHLVRRRGQEARLRCSPMKGHSHVYWYRQLPEEGLKFMVYLQKENIIDESGMPKERFSAEFPKEGPSILRIQQVVRGDSAAYFCASSPPVYTPTGAFFGQGTRLTVV.

This clone appeared once. The chain carries TRBV6-1 and TRBJ2-5, with a possible D match to TRBD2 (6 bases). Germline loops: CDR1 MNHNS, CDR2 SASEGT. This CDR3 region has 18 residues. Trimming took off 0 bases at V and 5 bases at J, with 22 bases between the two ends. The CDR3 region is CASSEAVIISGAGETQYF. The CDR3 coding sequence is TGTGCCAGCAGTGAAGCGGTGATCATTAGCGGAGCAGGGGAGACCCAGTACTTC.

The chain recombines TRBV5-1 with TRBJ2-1; unclear D gene. The CDR3 has 15 amino acids. Between the trimmed V and J ends, which lost 0 bases and 0 bases, there was a span of 7 bases. Germline CDR1 SGHRS, CDR2 YFSETQ. The CDR3 nucleotides are TGCGCCAGCAGCTTGGGCTCTGCCTCCTACAATGAGCAGTTCTTC. Encoded protein: CASSLGSASYNEQFF.

This sequence joins TRBV7-9 and TRBJ2-7, with 8 bases aligning to TRBD2. V gave up 7 bases and J gave up 2 bases; unmatched junction bases: 19. Germline CDR1 is SEHNR and CDR2 is FQNEAQ (reference sequence). This CDR3 has 18 residues. CDR3 region: CASIPSTRLAGRPYEQYF. DNA for the CDR3: TGTGCCAGCATCCCGAGCACTCGATTAGCGGGAAGACCCTACGAGCAGTACTTC.

This chain joins TRBV19 and TRBJ1-3, with 8 positions matching TRBD1. The CDR3 is 15 residues long. Germline CDR1 and CDR2: LNHDA and SQIVND (reference sequence). Trimming at V came to 5 bases and at J to 2 bases, leaving 5 bases not matched to a gene. CDR3 nucleotides: TGTGCCAGTAGTGCCAGGGGGCAACCTGGAAACACCATATATTTT. This codes for CASSARGQPGNTIYF.

The rearrangement links TRBV18 to TRBJ1-5; D possibly corresponds to TRBD1 (5 bases). The germline V and J ends were trimmed by 3 bases and 2 bases, with 14 bases remaining between them. Germline lookup yields CDR1 KGHSH and CDR2 LQKENI. CDR3 length: 16 residues. The CDR3: CASSPGPPGGNQPQHF. Here the CDR3 DNA reads TGTGCCAGCTCACCGGGACCCCCCGGGGGCAATCAGCCCCAGCATTTT.

The V and J genes are TRBV5-4 and TRBJ2-1; 8 nucleotides align to TRBD1. Germline values: CDR1 SGHNT, CDR2 YYREEE (reference sequence). The J segment lost 5 bases and the V segment lost 4 bases, leaving 8 bases of the junction unmatched. This CDR3 comprises 15 residues. Written as DNA, the CDR3 is TGTGCCAGCAGCCCGGGGGACAGGCCTAACAATGAGCAGTTCTTC. Its translation is CASSPGDRPNNEQFF.

The rearrangement links TRBV6-1 to TRBJ1-4; D remains unclear. CDR1 is MNHNS, CDR2 SASEGT, per germline. The CDR3 is 18 amino acids. The ends were cut back, 4 bases at V and 8 bases at J, with 26 bases in the middle. DNA for the CDR3: TGTGCCAGCAGTGTCTCGGTATCCAGGACCCTCTTGGGGGAAAAACTGTTTTTT. Translated, it gives CASSVSVSRTLLGEKLFF.

The chain has TRBV28 and TRBJ2-7; D gene unclear. Trimming shortened V by 4 bases and J by 7 bases, and 11 bases separated the two germline ends. This CDR3 spans 12 amino acids. In germline, CDR1 is MDHEN, CDR2 SYDVKM. CDR3 DNA: TGTGCCAGCAGTTCCCCTTATCTTGAGCAGTACTTC. It encodes CASSSPYLEQYF.

The chain has TRBV28 and TRBJ2-7, with a possible D match to TRBD1 (6 bases). The V gene lost 2 bases and the J gene lost 4 bases, with 18 bases spanning the gap. CDR1 is MDHEN and CDR2 is SYDVKM in the germline V gene. The CDR3 contains 16 residues. As DNA, the CDR3 is TGTGCCAGCAGTTTAGCGCAAGAAGGGGGTGGGTACGAGCAGTACTTC. Translation: CASSLAQEGGGYEQYF. Full variable domain (outside the CDR3, taken from reference TRBV28 and TRBJ2-7): DVKVTQSSRYLVKRTGEKVFLECVQDMDHENMFWYRQDPGLGLRLIYFSYDVKMKEKGDIPEGYSVSREKKERFSLILESASTNQTSMYLCASSLAQEGGGYEQYFGPGTRLTVT.

This clone was seen only a few times. The chain has TRBV5-4 and TRBJ2-7; D is undetermined. In germline, CDR1 is SGHNT, CDR2 YYREEE (reference sequence). The V and J ends lost 2 bases and 7 bases respectively, with 7 bases between them. The CDR3 totals 11 residues. The CDR3 nucleotides read TGTGCCAGCAGCTTCAATGATGAGCAGTACTTC. Translating it yields CASSFNDEQYF.

This sequence joins TRBV2 and TRBJ1-6; D is uncertain. The germline V and J ends were trimmed by 5 bases and 9 bases, with 14 bases remaining between them. This CDR3 region has 14 residues. CDR1 and CDR2 (germline): SNHLY, FYNNEI. The CDR3 spells CASSISSLGSPLHF. The CDR3 DNA reads as TGTGCCAGCAGTATCTCAAGCTTGGGTTCACCCCTCCACTTT.

The rearrangement links TRBV6-5 to TRBJ2-7; 7 nucleotides match TRBD1. CDR3 size: 13 residues. Germline trimming cut 4 bases from V and 3 bases from J; bases unmatched to any gene: 3. Per the germline V gene, CDR1 is MNHEY and CDR2 is SVGAGI. In nucleotides, the CDR3 is TGTGCCAGCAGTTGGGACAGTAACTACGAGCAGTACTTC. It codes for CASSWDSNYEQYF.

This clone was detected a few times. The chain combines TRBV7-8 with TRBJ2-7, with 13 bases that match TRBD2. CDR1 and CDR2 (germline): SGHVS, FQNEAQ. The CDR3 is made up of 15 amino acids. Germline trimming cut 6 bases from V and 2 bases from J; bases unmatched to any gene: 4. The CDR3 loop is CASSSGLAGAYEQYF. Here the CDR3 DNA reads TGTGCCAGCAGTTCCGGACTAGCGGGAGCCTACGAGCAGTACTTC.

The genes are TRBV4-1 and TRBJ1-1; possibly TRBD1 for D (6 bases). From germline, CDR1 is MGHRA and CDR2 YSYEKL. The CDR3 loop spans 16 amino acids. The V gene lost 4 bases and the J gene lost 0 bases, with 15 bases spanning the gap. The CDR3 loop is CASSPDSPSMNTEAFF. CDR3 DNA sequence: TGCGCCAGCAGCCCGGACAGCCCTTCGATGAACACTGAAGCTTTCTTT.

The chain employs TRBV18 and TRBJ2-7; a weak D match, TRBD2 (5 bases). Germline V gene sequence: CDR1 KGHSH, CDR2 LQKENI. The CDR3 is 15 residues long. V lost 3 bases and J 4 bases, leaving 16 bases between the germline ends. CDR3 DNA: TGTGCCAGCTCACCCGGGGTAGCAGCACAATACGAGCAGTACTTC. Translating it yields CASSPGVAAQYEQYF.